The rows below give T cell receptor beta chains drawn from one sample of a study of cytomegalovirus exposure and HLA in healthy donors. The repertoire was sequenced with immunoSEQ multiplex PCR; TCRdb's copy has only in-frame clones and lacks some. Altogether 120,000 or so clones are present, more than 65% being singletons, with the ten largest covering less than 4%. The material sequenced was PBMCs. The receptor source for this set is a human donor in good health. Both conserved end residues are part of each CDR3. D genes are given only for firm matches. Expanded clones get a size class; other rows say once, few or many, or leave the size out.

>-|TRBV18|14|-|TRBJ2-3
CASSPGAGRDTQYF
TGTGCCAGCTCACCTGGGGCCGGGAGAGATACGCAGTATTTT
>few|TRBV6-1|14|TRBD2|TRBJ2-1
CASSEAGAWNEQFF
TGTGCCAGCAGTGAGGCGGGAGCGTGGAATGAGCAGTTCTTC
>once|TRBV7-2|14|TRBD1|TRBJ1-5
CASSPGTGGQPQHF
TGTGCCAGCAGCCCCGGGACAGGGGGTCAGCCCCAGCATTTT
>-|TRBV4-2|16|TRBD1|TRBJ1-6
CASSQGTGPPYSALRF
TGTGCCAGCAGCCAGGGGACAGGGCCGCCTTATTCGGCCCTCCGCTTT
>-|TRBV5-4|16|-|TRBJ2-6
CASSLEHRAGANVLTF
TGTGCCAGCAGCTTGGAGCACAGGGCTGGGGCCAACGTCCTGACTTTC
>-|TRBV27|15|-|TRBJ2-5
CTSSSLDGIQETQYF
TGTACCAGCAGTAGCCTGGACGGGATCCAAGAGACCCAGTACTTC
>-|TRBV6-5|15|TRBD2|TRBJ2-1
CASSNGLATYNEQFF
TGTGCCAGCAGTAATGGACTAGCGACCTACAATGAGCAGTTCTTC
>-|TRBV19|14|TRBD1|TRBJ2-7
CASKKRTGSPEQYF
TGTGCCAGTAAAAAACGGACAGGGTCCCCCGAGCAGTACTTC
>-|TRBV28|17|-|TRBJ2-1
CASSSPQGKGSYNEQFF
TGTGCCAGCAGTTCTCCACAGGGTAAAGGGTCCTACAATGAGCAGTTCTTC
>-|TRBV5-1|20|TRBD2|TRBJ2-6
CASSPPSPGGGPSGANVLTF
TGCGCCAGCAGCCCCCCCTCCCCGGGGGGAGGCCCCTCTGGGGCCAACGTCCTGACTTTC
>few|TRBV19|15|-|TRBJ1-2
CASSFPGQSNYGYTF
TGTGCCAGTAGTTTCCCTGGACAGTCTAACTATGGCTACACCTTC
>-|TRBV19|20|TRBD2|TRBJ2-1
CASSRSGTRNQRMIYNEQFF
TGTGCCAGTAGCCGATCCGGGACTAGAAACCAACGTATGATTTACAATGAGCAGTTCTTC
>-|TRBV11-2|14|-|TRBJ1-2
CASSPMDSLYGYTF
TGTGCCAGCAGTCCAATGGACAGTCTCTATGGCTACACCTTC
>-|TRBV6-5|14|TRBD2|TRBJ2-3
CASEQRGTTDTQYF
TGTGCCAGCGAACAGCGGGGTACCACAGATACGCAGTATTTT
>-|TRBV18|14|-|TRBJ1-3
CASSPEGRRNTIYF
TGTGCCAGCTCACCAGAGGGCAGAAGGAACACCATATATTTT
>-|TRBV18|16|-|TRBJ2-1
CASSLLAGTGYNEQFF
TGTGCCAGCTCACTGTTGGCGGGGACTGGCTACAATGAGCAGTTCTTC
>-|TRBV7-8|14|-|TRBJ1-1
CASSLLTDNTEAFF
TGTGCCAGCAGCCTCCTGACTGATAACACTGAAGCTTTCTTT
>few|TRBV19|16|-|TRBJ1-5
CASTSAGGPGNQPQHF
TGTGCCAGTACCTCAGCTGGAGGGCCGGGCAATCAGCCCCAGCATTTT
>once|TRBV6-1|11|-|TRBJ1-1
CASSRGSEAFF
TGTGCCAGCAGCCGGGGATCTGAAGCTTTCTTT
>few|TRBV7-8|15|TRBD1|TRBJ2-2
CASSSRQGGTGELFF
TGTGCCAGCAGCTCCCGACAGGGTGGCACCGGGGAGCTGTTTTTT
>-|TRBV4-1|16|-|TRBJ1-5
CASSQDPGTSNQPQHF
TGCGCCAGCAGCCAAGATCCAGGGACAAGCAATCAGCCCCAGCATTTT
>few|TRBV4-1|15|-|TRBJ2-1
CASSQDSASYNEQFF
TGCGCCAGCAGCCAAGACAGCGCCTCATACAATGAGCAGTTCTTC
>-|TRBV6-5|12|TRBD1|TRBJ2-7
CASSETGYEQYF
TGTGCCAGCAGTGAGACAGGGTACGAGCAGTACTTC
>-|TRBV19|15|TRBD2|TRBJ2-7
CASSDRSGSSYEQYF
TGTGCCAGTAGTGATCGTAGCGGGAGCTCCTACGAGCAGTACTTC
>-|TRBV28|16|TRBD2|TRBJ2-1
CASSFWREIAYNEQFF
TGTGCCAGCAGTTTCTGGCGGGAGATCGCGTACAATGAGCAGTTCTTC
>-|TRBV5-4|14|-|TRBJ1-2
CASSTAGGGYGYTF
TGTGCCAGCAGCACCGCAGGCGGAGGATATGGCTACACCTTC
>-|TRBV18|18|-|TRBJ2-2
CASLTPQGQGKIPGELFF
TGTGCCAGCCTAACTCCCCAGGGGCAGGGGAAGATTCCCGGGGAGCTGTTTTTT
>few|TRBV5-4|14|-|TRBJ2-4
CASSPPGVKNIQYF
TGTGCCAGCAGCCCGCCGGGGGTCAAAAACATTCAGTACTTC
>-|TRBV28|13|-|TRBJ2-3
CASSLPHTDTQYF
TGTGCCAGCAGTTTACCCCACACAGATACGCAGTATTTT
>-|TRBV5-1|16|TRBD1|TRBJ1-2
CASSLRETGVGYGYTF
TGCGCCAGCAGTCTCCGTGAGACAGGGGTAGGATATGGCTACACCTTC
>-|TRBV30|15|-|TRBJ2-7
CAWSVFPGRAYEQYF
TGTGCCTGGAGTGTGTTCCCGGGCAGGGCCTACGAGCAGTACTTC
>-|TRBV2|15|-|TRBJ2-2
CASSDKGGVSGELFF
TGTGCCAGCAGTGACAAGGGGGGGGTCAGCGGGGAGCTGTTTTTT
>-|TRBV29-1|15|-|TRBJ2-3
CSVTQGRRVTDTQYF
TGCAGCGTTACGCAGGGGCGCCGGGTCACAGATACGCAGTATTTT
>-|TRBV2|15|TRBD2|TRBJ2-7
CASSEGGTSVFEQYF
TGTGCCAGCAGTGAAGGGGGGACTAGCGTTTTCGAGCAGTACTTC
>-|TRBV13|16|TRBD2|TRBJ2-3
CASSFTSGTSTDTQYF
TGTGCCAGCAGCTTCACTAGCGGGACTAGCACAGATACGCAGTATTTT
>-|TRBV27|12|-|TRBJ2-1
CASSWTGNEQFF
TGTGCCAGCAGCTGGACGGGGAATGAGCAGTTCTTC
>-|TRBV28|19|-|TRBJ1-3
CASSFTSLQYRASGNTIYF
TGTGCCAGCAGTTTCACTTCCCTCCAATACAGGGCGTCTGGAAACACCATATATTTT
>-|TRBV5-1|12|TRBD1|TRBJ2-7
CASKTGGDEQYF
TGCGCCAGCAAGACAGGGGGCGACGAGCAGTACTTC
>-|TRBV6-6|15|TRBD2|TRBJ2-1
CASSTRTSGDNEQFF
TGTGCCAGCAGTACGCGGACTAGCGGTGACAATGAGCAGTTCTTC
>-|TRBV2|16|-|TRBJ2-1
CASRPTGKGSYNEQFF
TGTGCCAGCAGACCCACAGGGAAGGGTTCCTACAATGAGCAGTTCTTC
>-|TRBV9|16|TRBD2|TRBJ2-7
CASSGRNLAGVYEQYF
TGTGCCAGCAGCGGACGCAATCTAGCGGGAGTGTACGAGCAGTACTTC
>-|TRBV5-6|14|-|TRBJ2-1
CASSLRVTHNEQFF
TGTGCCAGCAGCTTGCGGGTGACCCACAATGAGCAGTTCTTC
>-|TRBV15|18|TRBD1|TRBJ2-4
CATSRDSWDRGAKNIQYF
TGTGCCACCAGCAGAGATAGTTGGGACAGGGGAGCCAAAAACATTCAGTACTTC
>-|TRBV18|17|-|TRBJ1-5
CASSPDSRANSNQPQHF
TGTGCCAGCTCACCGGACAGTAGAGCTAATAGCAATCAGCCCCAGCATTTT
>-|TRBV15|16|TRBD1|TRBJ2-7
CATSRDRGQGLVEQYF
TGTGCCACCAGCAGAGATAGGGGACAGGGCTTGGTGGAGCAGTACTTC
>-|TRBV28|18|TRBD2|TRBJ2-2
CASSLSAPGTSDSGELFF
TGTGCCAGCAGTTTAAGTGCCCCCGGGACTAGCGACTCCGGGGAGCTGTTTTTT
>-|TRBV7-2|14|TRBD1|TRBJ1-4
CASRLQGAYEKLFF
TGTGCCAGCAGGCTCCAGGGGGCGTATGAAAAACTGTTTTTT
>-|TRBV5-1|15|-|TRBJ2-4
CASSLDGRGSNIQYF
TGCGCCAGCAGCTTGGATGGCAGGGGTTCGAACATTCAGTACTTC
>-|TRBV28|13|-|TRBJ1-2
CASSFGVVYGYTF
TGTGCCAGCAGTTTCGGGGTGGTCTATGGCTACACCTTC
>-|TRBV27|14|-|TRBJ2-4
CASSPTMAKNIQYF
TGTGCCAGCAGTCCAACAATGGCCAAAAACATTCAGTACTTC
>-|TRBV6-6|12|-|TRBJ1-3
CASSAPGGTIYF
TGTGCCAGCAGTGCCCCGGGGGGCACCATATATTTT
>-|TRBV2|16|-|TRBJ1-1
CASSPPNRQGNTEAFF
TGTGCCAGCAGTCCGCCCAACAGGCAGGGGAACACTGAAGCTTTCTTT
>once|TRBV19|17|-|TRBJ2-6
CASRRYKDKSGANVLTF
TGTGCCAGCCGGAGATACAAGGACAAATCTGGGGCCAACGTCCTGACTTTC
>-|TRBV12-2|19|-|TRBJ1-1
CASRPRQGEWTTKTSEAFF
TGTGCAAGTCGCCCGCGACAGGGTGAATGGACCACCAAGACATCTGAAGCTTTCTTT
>-|TRBV19|15|TRBD1|TRBJ1-3
CASKTGAASGNTIYF
TGTGCCAGTAAAACAGGGGCGGCGAGCGGAAACACCATATATTTT
>-|TRBV19|15|-|TRBJ1-2
CASSISGGPNYGYTF
TGTGCCAGTAGTATTAGCGGGGGACCTAACTATGGCTACACCTTC
>-|TRBV28|16|-|TRBJ2-5
CASSFGGSTDMETQYF
TGTGCCAGCAGTTTTGGAGGTTCAACCGACATGGAGACCCAGTACTTC